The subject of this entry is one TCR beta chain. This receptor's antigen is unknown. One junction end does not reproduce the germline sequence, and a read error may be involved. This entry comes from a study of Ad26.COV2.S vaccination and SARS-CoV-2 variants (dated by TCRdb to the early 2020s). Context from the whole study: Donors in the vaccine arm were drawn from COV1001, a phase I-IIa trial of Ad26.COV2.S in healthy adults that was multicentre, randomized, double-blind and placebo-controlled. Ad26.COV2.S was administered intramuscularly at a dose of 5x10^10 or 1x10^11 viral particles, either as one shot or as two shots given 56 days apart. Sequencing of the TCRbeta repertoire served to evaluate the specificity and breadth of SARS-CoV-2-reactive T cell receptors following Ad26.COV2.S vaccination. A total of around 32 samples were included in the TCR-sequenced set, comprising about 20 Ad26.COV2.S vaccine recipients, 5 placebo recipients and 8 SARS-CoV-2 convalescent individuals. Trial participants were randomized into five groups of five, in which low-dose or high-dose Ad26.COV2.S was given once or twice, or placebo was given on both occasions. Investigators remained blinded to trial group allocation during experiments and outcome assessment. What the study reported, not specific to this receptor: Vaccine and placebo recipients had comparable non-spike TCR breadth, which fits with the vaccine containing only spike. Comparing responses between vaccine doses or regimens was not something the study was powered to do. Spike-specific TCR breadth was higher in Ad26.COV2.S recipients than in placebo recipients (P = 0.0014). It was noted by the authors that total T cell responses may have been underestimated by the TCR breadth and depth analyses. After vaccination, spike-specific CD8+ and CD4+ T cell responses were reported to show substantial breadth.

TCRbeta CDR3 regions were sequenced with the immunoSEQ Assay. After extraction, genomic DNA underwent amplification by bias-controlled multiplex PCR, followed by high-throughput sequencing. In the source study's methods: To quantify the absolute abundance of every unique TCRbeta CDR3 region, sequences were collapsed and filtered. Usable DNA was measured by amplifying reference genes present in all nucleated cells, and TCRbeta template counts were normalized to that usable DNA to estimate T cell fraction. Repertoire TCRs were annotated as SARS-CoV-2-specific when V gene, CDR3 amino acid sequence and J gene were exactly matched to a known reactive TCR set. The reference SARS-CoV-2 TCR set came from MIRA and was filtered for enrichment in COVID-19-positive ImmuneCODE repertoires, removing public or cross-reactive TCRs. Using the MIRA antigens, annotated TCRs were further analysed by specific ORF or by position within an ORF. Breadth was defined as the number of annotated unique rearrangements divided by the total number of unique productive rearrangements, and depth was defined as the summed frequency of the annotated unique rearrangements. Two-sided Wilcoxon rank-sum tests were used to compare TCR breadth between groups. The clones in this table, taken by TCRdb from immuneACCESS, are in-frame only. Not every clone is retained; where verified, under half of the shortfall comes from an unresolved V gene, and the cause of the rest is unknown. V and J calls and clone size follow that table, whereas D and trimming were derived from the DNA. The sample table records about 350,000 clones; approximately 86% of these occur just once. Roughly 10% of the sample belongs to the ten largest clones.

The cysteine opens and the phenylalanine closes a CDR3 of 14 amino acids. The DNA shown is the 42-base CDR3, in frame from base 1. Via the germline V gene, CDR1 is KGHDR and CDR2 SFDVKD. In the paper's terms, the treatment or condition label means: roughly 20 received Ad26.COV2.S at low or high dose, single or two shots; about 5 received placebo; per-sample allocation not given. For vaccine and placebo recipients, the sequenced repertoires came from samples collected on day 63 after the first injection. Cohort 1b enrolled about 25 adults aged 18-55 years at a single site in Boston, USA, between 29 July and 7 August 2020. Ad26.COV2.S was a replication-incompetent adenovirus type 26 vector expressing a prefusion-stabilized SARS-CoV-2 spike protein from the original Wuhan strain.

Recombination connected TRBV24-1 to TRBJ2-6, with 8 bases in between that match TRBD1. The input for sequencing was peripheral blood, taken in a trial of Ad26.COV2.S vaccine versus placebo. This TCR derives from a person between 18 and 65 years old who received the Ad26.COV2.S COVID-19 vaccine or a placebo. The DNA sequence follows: TGTGCCACCAGTGATGGAACAGGGGGCAACGTCCTGACTTTC. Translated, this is CATSDGTGGNVLTF.